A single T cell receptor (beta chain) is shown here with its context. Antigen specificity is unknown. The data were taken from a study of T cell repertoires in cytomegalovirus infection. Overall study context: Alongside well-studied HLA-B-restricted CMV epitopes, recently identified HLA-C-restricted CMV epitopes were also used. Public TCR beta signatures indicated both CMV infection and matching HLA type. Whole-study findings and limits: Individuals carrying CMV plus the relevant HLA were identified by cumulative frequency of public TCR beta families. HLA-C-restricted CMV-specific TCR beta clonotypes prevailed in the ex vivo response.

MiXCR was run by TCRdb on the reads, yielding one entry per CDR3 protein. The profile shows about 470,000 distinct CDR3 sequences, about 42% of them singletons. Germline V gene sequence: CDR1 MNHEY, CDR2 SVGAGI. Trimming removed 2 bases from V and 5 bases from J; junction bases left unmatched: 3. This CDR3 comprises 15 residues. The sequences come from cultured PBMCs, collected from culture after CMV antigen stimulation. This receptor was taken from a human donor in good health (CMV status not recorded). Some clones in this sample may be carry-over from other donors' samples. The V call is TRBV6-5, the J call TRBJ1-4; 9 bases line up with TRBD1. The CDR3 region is CASSYRDRVNEKLFF. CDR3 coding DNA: TGTGCCAGCAGTTACCGGGACAGGGTAAATGAAAAACTGTTTTTT.